Listed below are T cell receptor beta chains from one sample, sequenced in a study of identical twins. In TCRdb, the 5' RACE reads were re-called with MiXCR into one record per CDR3 protein. The sample comprises some 730,000 distinct CDR3 sequences, about 20% of which are singletons, and about an eighth rests with the top ten. The sample was also linked to a second study, of T cells expressing NK-cell markers.

Sequenced material: PBMCs. These receptor sequences come from a woman younger than 30 in good health. Both conserved end residues are part of each CDR3. A D gene is named only where the DNA matches it firmly. Clone sizes are given selectively: once, few, many, or a class where the clone is expanded.

cdr3_nt: TGTGCCAGCAGATTTGGACCCTCCGCGCAGTATTTT
cdr3_aa: CASRFGPSAQYF
v_call: TRBV7-9
j_call: TRBJ2-3
d_call: .
cdr3_length: 12
clone_size: .

cdr3_nt: TGCAGTGCTAGGCTAGCGGGGGGAGCGGGCGAGCAGTACTTC
cdr3_aa: CSARLAGGAGEQYF
v_call: TRBV20-1
j_call: TRBJ2-7
d_call: TRBD2
cdr3_length: 14
clone_size: .

cdr3_nt: TGTGCCAGCTCACCACCCGGGGACCGGACAGCAGATACGCAGTATTTT
cdr3_aa: CASSPPGDRTADTQYF
v_call: TRBV18
j_call: TRBJ2-3
d_call: .
cdr3_length: 16
clone_size: .

cdr3_nt: TGCAGTGCTGGAACTAGCGGGAGGGCCTACGAGCAGTACTTC
cdr3_aa: CSAGTSGRAYEQYF
v_call: TRBV20-1
j_call: TRBJ2-7
d_call: TRBD2
cdr3_length: 14
clone_size: few

cdr3_nt: TGCGCCAGCAGCTTGGGACAGCTGATGAACACTGAAGCTTTCTTT
cdr3_aa: CASSLGQLMNTEAFF
v_call: TRBV5-1
j_call: TRBJ1-1
d_call: .
cdr3_length: 15
clone_size: few

cdr3_nt: TGTGCCAGCGGGAGGGACCAAAACATTCAGTACTTC
cdr3_aa: CASGRDQNIQYF
v_call: TRBV7-2
j_call: TRBJ2-4
d_call: TRBD2
cdr3_length: 12
clone_size: few

cdr3_nt: TGTGCCAGCAGTGAATCTCTAGCGGGAGTAGAGACCCAGTACTTC
cdr3_aa: CASSESLAGVETQYF
v_call: TRBV25-1
j_call: TRBJ2-5
d_call: TRBD2
cdr3_length: 15
clone_size: few

cdr3_nt: TGTGCCAGCAGTTATTTTCGGGAGTCCGAGCAGTACTTC
cdr3_aa: CASSYFRESEQYF
v_call: TRBV6-2/TRBV6-3
j_call: TRBJ2-7
d_call: .
cdr3_length: 13
clone_size: .

cdr3_nt: TGTGCCAGCAGTCCGCTAACAGGGGATGAGGTCTATGGCTACACCTTC
cdr3_aa: CASSPLTGDEVYGYTF
v_call: TRBV12-3/TRBV12-4
j_call: TRBJ1-2
d_call: TRBD1
cdr3_length: 16
clone_size: .

cdr3_nt: TGCGCCAGCAGCTTGGGTACTAGCGGAACCCAAGCCACAGATACGCAGTATTTT
cdr3_aa: CASSLGTSGTQATDTQYF
v_call: TRBV5-1
j_call: TRBJ2-3
d_call: TRBD2
cdr3_length: 18
clone_size: many

cdr3_nt: TGCAGTGCTAGATGGCAGGGGGCCTATAATTCACCCCTCCACTTT
cdr3_aa: CSARWQGAYNSPLHF
v_call: TRBV20-1
j_call: TRBJ1-6
d_call: TRBD1
cdr3_length: 15
clone_size: few

cdr3_nt: TGTGCCAGCAGCTTAGCGCTCGGGGCGGCCAAAAACATTCAGTACTTC
cdr3_aa: CASSLALGAAKNIQYF
v_call: TRBV7-2
j_call: TRBJ2-4
d_call: .
cdr3_length: 16
clone_size: few

cdr3_nt: TGTGCCAGCAGTCCCTTTTCGGGAACGGGCAATGAGCAGTTCTTC
cdr3_aa: CASSPFSGTGNEQFF
v_call: TRBV6-1
j_call: TRBJ2-1
d_call: .
cdr3_length: 15
clone_size: .

cdr3_nt: TGTGCCAGCACTGTGACTAGCCTTAACAATGAGCAGTTCTTC
cdr3_aa: CASTVTSLNNEQFF
v_call: TRBV9
j_call: TRBJ2-1
d_call: TRBD2
cdr3_length: 14
clone_size: few

cdr3_nt: TGCGCCAGCAGCCCAGGGGCCAGGGGGCTCACTGAAGCTTTCTTT
cdr3_aa: CASSPGARGLTEAFF
v_call: TRBV5-1
j_call: TRBJ1-1
d_call: TRBD1
cdr3_length: 15
clone_size: few

cdr3_nt: TGTGCCAGCATCCCGGACAGAAGTTACGAGCAGTACTTC
cdr3_aa: CASIPDRSYEQYF
v_call: TRBV2
j_call: TRBJ2-7
d_call: .
cdr3_length: 13
clone_size: .

cdr3_nt: TGTGCCAGCAGTTCTCCGGAAGCGGGTAGAGATACGCAGTATTTT
cdr3_aa: CASSSPEAGRDTQYF
v_call: TRBV6-2/TRBV6-3
j_call: TRBJ2-3
d_call: .
cdr3_length: 15
clone_size: few

cdr3_nt: TGTGCCAGCAAGGGACAGCTTTACGAGCAGTACTTC
cdr3_aa: CASKGQLYEQYF
v_call: TRBV6-2/TRBV6-3
j_call: TRBJ2-7
d_call: TRBD1
cdr3_length: 12
clone_size: .

cdr3_nt: TGTGCCAGCAGCTTGTCCGGGACAGGGGACTATGGCTACACCTTC
cdr3_aa: CASSLSGTGDYGYTF
v_call: TRBV7-2
j_call: TRBJ1-2
d_call: TRBD1
cdr3_length: 15
clone_size: .

cdr3_nt: TGTGCCAGCAGTCCGCAAGAGCGGGGGGGCCCCGGTGAGAATGAGCAGTTCTTC
cdr3_aa: CASSPQERGGPGENEQFF
v_call: TRBV12-3/TRBV12-4
j_call: TRBJ2-1
d_call: TRBD2
cdr3_length: 18
clone_size: few

cdr3_nt: TGTGCCAGCAGCGAACGCCTCACGAGGGTCACAGATACGCAGTATTTT
cdr3_aa: CASSERLTRVTDTQYF
v_call: TRBV11-3
j_call: TRBJ2-3
d_call: .
cdr3_length: 16
clone_size: .

cdr3_nt: TGTGCCAGCAGTCAGACCAGGTTTGGTGGGACTGCGGGCTACACCTTC
cdr3_aa: CASSQTRFGGTAGYTF
v_call: TRBV28
j_call: TRBJ1-2
d_call: .
cdr3_length: 16
clone_size: .

cdr3_nt: TGCAGCGTGGAGAAGGGGTTCTCCTACAATGAGCAGTTCTTC
cdr3_aa: CSVEKGFSYNEQFF
v_call: TRBV29-1
j_call: TRBJ2-1
d_call: .
cdr3_length: 14
clone_size: .

cdr3_nt: TGCAGTGCTCTTTTCGCCAGGGGCACTGAAGCTTTCTTT
cdr3_aa: CSALFARGTEAFF
v_call: TRBV20-1
j_call: TRBJ1-1
d_call: .
cdr3_length: 13
clone_size: .

cdr3_nt: TGTGCCAGCAGCCAAGGACGGGGTCCAGATACGCAGTATTTT
cdr3_aa: CASSQGRGPDTQYF
v_call: TRBV11-3
j_call: TRBJ2-3
d_call: .
cdr3_length: 14
clone_size: .

cdr3_nt: TGCAGTGCTAGAGCTATGGACGCCGAACGAGTGGAGACCCAGTACTTC
cdr3_aa: CSARAMDAERVETQYF
v_call: TRBV20-1
j_call: TRBJ2-5
d_call: .
cdr3_length: 16
clone_size: .

cdr3_nt: TGTGCCAGCAAGCGGGGGAAAATCACAGATACGCAGTATTTT
cdr3_aa: CASKRGKITDTQYF
v_call: TRBV9
j_call: TRBJ2-3
d_call: TRBD2
cdr3_length: 14
clone_size: few